This paragraph covers one T cell receptor (beta chain) sequence. Its antigen is still unknown. This sample was taken from a study of glioma-infiltrating T cells after dendritic cell vaccination. At the level of the study: Monocyte-derived dendritic cells, cultured 7 to 8 days with IL-4 and GM-CSF, were pulsed with autologous tumor lysate.

From germline, CDR1 is MRHNA and CDR2 SNTAGT. After removal of 5 bases from V and 4 bases from J, the junction contained 4 bases not matched to a gene. CDR3 length equals 14 residues. Whole-study findings and limits: Survival was not directly related to TCR clonality in these patients.

Time point meaning: after dendritic cell vaccination, including at tumor progression/relapse. Only patients with spare fresh-frozen tumor and over two years of follow-up were included. TCRB CDR3 was amplified from 2 ug genomic DNA or less. This table comes from immunoSEQ multiplex PCR, and its TCRdb copy is limited to in-frame clones, with some not included. The sample lists about 94,000 clones, over 80% occurring once. The V call is TRBV6-4, the J call TRBJ1-2, with 10 bases lining up with TRBD1. Specimen: blood, collected after dendritic cell vaccination. The TCR originated in a human donor with glioblastoma. The CDR3: CASSRTGGGYGYTF. CDR3 nucleotides: TGTGCCAGCAGTCGGACAGGGGGGGGCTATGGCTACACCTTC.